The 25 T cell receptor beta chains listed next were all sequenced from one sample in a study of CD8 T cells in ankylosing spondylitis. TCRdb fed the 5' RACE reads into MiXCR, producing one record per CDR3 protein. The sample lists roughly 250,000 distinct CDR3 sequences; about 11% were seen once. Sequenced input: blood, either unsorted or a sorted T cell fraction (not recorded which). These receptors were taken from a male donor with ankylosing spondylitis or in good health (not recorded which).

There are a few counts of this clonotype. This chain uses TRBV11-2 with TRBJ1-6; TRBD1 might be the D (5 bases). The V gene lost 3 bases and the J gene lost 10 bases, with 10 bases spanning the gap. In germline, CDR1 is SGHAT, CDR2 FQNNGV. This CDR3 has 13 residues. The CDR3 nucleotides are TGTGCCAGCAGCTTGGACATTGGATCACCCCTCCACTTT. Its translation: CASSLDIGSPLHF.

This clonotype was seen at least ten times. The J gene is TRBJ2-3, the V gene TRBV18; D is uncertain. Germline V lookup: CDR1 KGHSH, CDR2 LQKENI. V shed 3 bases and J shed 0 bases, with 10 bases lying between them. This CDR3 region has 15 residues. CDR3 protein: CASSPGTSSTDTQYF. CDR3 nucleotide sequence: TGTGCCAGCTCACCGGGCACGTCTAGCACAGATACGCAGTATTTT.

This chain connects TRBV4-1 to TRBJ2-7; weak D call: TRBD1 (5 bases). Trimming removed 3 bases at V and 3 bases at J, with 6 bases between. Germline V lookup: CDR1 MGHRA, CDR2 YSYEKL. The CDR3 runs 12 residues. The CDR3 is CASSHRDYEQYF. In DNA form, the CDR3 reads TGCGCCAGCAGCCACAGGGACTACGAGCAGTACTTC.

This clonotype has a count of ten or more. This chain joins TRBV12-3 or TRBV12-4 and TRBJ2-1; D ambiguous. The V end was cut by 4 bases, the J end by 4 bases, with 11 bases between. This CDR3 region has 14 residues. The CDR3 sequence: CASSSYPPYNEQFF. CDR3 coding DNA: TGTGCCAGCAGTTCCTACCCCCCTTACAATGAGCAGTTCTTC.

This clonotype has a count of ten or more. This rearrangement joins TRBV7-2 to TRBJ2-1; 7 positions agree with TRBD1. V shed 8 bases and J 0 bases; nucleotides not matched to a gene: 10. Per the germline V gene, CDR1 is SGHTA and CDR2 is FQGNSA. This CDR3 contains 16 residues. The CDR3 DNA reads as TGTGCCAGCCGTCCCGCCGGGACAGTCTCCTACAATGAGCAGTTCTTC. Its translation is CASRPAGTVSYNEQFF. The full variable domain, its missing parts supplied by reference TRBV7-2 and TRBJ2-1, is GAGVSQSPSNKVTEKGKDVELRCDPISGHTALYWYRQSLGQGLEFLIYFQGNSAPDKSGLPSDRFSAERTGGSVSTLTIQRTQQEDSAVYLCASRPAGTVSYNEQFFGPGTRLTVL.

A few counts support this clonotype. The V and J genes are TRBV19 and TRBJ2-3, with 9 bases that match TRBD2. The V and J ends lost 6 bases and 0 bases, in that order; junction bases with no gene match: 4. CDR1 LNHDA and CDR2 SQIVND come from the germline V gene (reference sequence). The CDR3 contains 15 residues. The CDR3 DNA reads as TGTGCCAGTAGCCCTAGCGGGGCTAGCACAGATACGCAGTATTTT. Its translation: CASSPSGASTDTQYF.

This clonotype was seen many times. V usage is TRBV10-3 and J usage is TRBJ2-4; D unclear. The CDR3 extends over 14 amino acids. Deletions cut 2 bases from V and 0 bases from J, with 5 bases between. Germline V gives CDR1 ENHRY, CDR2 SYGVKD. CDR3 in amino acids: CAISELRAKNIQYF. In DNA, the CDR3 is TGTGCCATCAGTGAGCTGAGAGCCAAAAACATTCAGTACTTC.

A word on this clonotype: This may come from a read error, since a much larger clone is one base off. Here the CDR3 omits its conserved ending phenylalanine or tryptophan, so a read error is the likely source. The gene calls are TRBV30 and TRBJ2-7, with TRBD2 as a possible D gene (6 bases). CDR1 and CDR2 from the germline V gene are GTSNPN and SVGIG (reference sequence). Trimming stripped 3 bases from V and 2 bases from J, with 14 bases between. The CDR3 covers 14 residues. DNA for the CDR3: TGTGCCTGGAGGGAACCGGGAGCAACCTACGAGCAGTACCTC. Translation: CAWREPGATYEQYL.

This clonotype has a single count. This clone may be a read error of a much larger clone one base away. This chain connects TRBV6-5 to TRBJ1-1, with D unresolved. Between the trimmed V and J ends, which lost 1 base and 4 bases, there was a span of 13 bases. CDR3 length equals 15 residues. Germline V gene data show CDR1 as MNHEY and CDR2 as SVGAGI. The DNA of the CDR3 is TGTGCCAGCAGTTACTGGCTCACGCGGGGCACTGAAGCTTTCTTT. This encodes CASSYWLTRGTEAFF.

There are many counts of this clonotype. The chain has TRBV5-1 and TRBJ2-5, with no clear D. The germline gives CDR1 SGHRS, CDR2 YFSETQ. The CDR3 is 14 amino acids. The V gene lost 5 bases and the J gene lost 0 bases, with 11 bases spanning the gap. Here the CDR3 reads CASSTLHYQETQYF. CDR3 DNA sequence: TGCGCCAGCAGTACACTACACTACCAAGAGACCCAGTACTTC.

This clonotype was detected a few times. This chain connects TRBV7-2 to TRBJ2-1; D remains unclear. There are 13 residues in the CDR3. Per germline, CDR1 SGHTA and CDR2 FQGNSA. V lost 4 bases and J 4 bases, leaving 8 bases between the germline ends. In DNA, the CDR3 is TGTGCCAGCAGCTGGGCAGTATACAATGAGCAGTTCTTC. This gives the protein CASSWAVYNEQFF.

J is TRBJ2-1 and V is TRBV6-1, with 11 bases lining up with TRBD2. Germline V CDR1 and CDR2: MNHNS, SASEGT. The J segment lost 7 bases and the V segment lost 3 bases, leaving 5 bases of the junction unmatched. The CDR3 spans 15 residues. CDR3 region: CASSDSGGARNEQFF. For the CDR3, the DNA is TGTGCCAGCAGTGATAGCGGGGGGGCTAGGAATGAGCAGTTCTTC.

The V call is TRBV4-2, the J call TRBJ2-7; 9 bases map to TRBD2. The CDR3 spans 16 residues. The V and J ends lost 4 bases and 8 bases, in that order; junction bases with no gene match: 15. Germline assignment: CDR1 LGHNA and CDR2 YNFKEQ. DNA for the CDR3: TGTGCCAGCAGCCGAAGCGTAGCGGGGGCCCCTACGAAGCAGTACTTC. Translating it yields CASSRSVAGAPTKQYF.

This clonotype was picked up many times. The chain couples TRBV27 to TRBJ1-1; a possible D gene is TRBD1 (5 bases). Germline values: CDR1 MNHEY, CDR2 SMNVEV (reference sequence). This CDR3 is 13 amino acids long. The germline V and J ends were trimmed by 0 bases and 5 bases, with 7 bases remaining between them. CDR3 in amino acids: CASSLSGQTEAFF. The CDR3 DNA reads TGTGCCAGCAGTTTATCGGGGCAGACTGAAGCTTTCTTT.

This clonotype showed up many times. V usage is TRBV27 and J usage is TRBJ2-4; D perhaps matches TRBD2 (5 bases). Deletions cut 6 bases from V and 2 bases from J, with 14 bases between. This CDR3 spans 15 amino acids. Germline CDR1 reads MNHEY; CDR2 reads SMNVEV (reference sequence). The CDR3 DNA reads TGTGCCAGCAGCCCTCTTCGGGGAACCAAAAACATTCAGTACTTC. It codes for CASSPLRGTKNIQYF.

This clonotype has just a few counts. CDR3 region: CATGLRGGPNTEAFF. CDR3 nucleotide sequence: TGTGCCACCGGCCTACGGGGGGGCCCGAACACTGAAGCTTTCTTT. This chain joins TRBV6-1 and TRBJ1-1; perhaps TRBD1 as D (6 bases). The CDR3 has 15 residues. The germline gives CDR1 MNHNS, CDR2 SASEGT. Trimming cost V 10 bases and J 1 base, with 19 bases left between them.

This clonotype was seen at least ten times. The gene calls are TRBV15 and TRBJ1-4; D perhaps matches TRBD1 (6 bases). Germline CDR1 is LNHNV and CDR2 is YYDKDF (reference sequence). V dropped 2 bases and J dropped 4 bases, with 14 bases sitting between them. The CDR3 contains 16 residues. The CDR3: CATSRYTGSGNEKLFF. The CDR3 DNA reads TGTGCCACCAGCAGATATACAGGGTCCGGTAATGAAAAACTGTTTTTT. Using reference TRBV15 and TRBJ1-4 for the parts outside the CDR3, the full variable domain is DAMVIQNPRYQVTQFGKPVTLSCSQTLNHNVMYWYQQKSSQAPKLLFHYYDKDFNNEADTPDNFQSRRPNTSFCFLDIRSPGLGDTAMYLCATSRYTGSGNEKLFFGSGTQLSVL.

There are a few counts of this clonotype. The V call is TRBV30, the J call TRBJ1-4; D is unresolved. The CDR3 runs 12 residues. From germline, CDR1 is GTSNPN and CDR2 SVGIG (reference sequence). V gave up 7 bases and J gave up 0 bases, with 6 bases separating them. The CDR3 loop is CAFRSTNEKLFF. The DNA of the CDR3 is TGTGCCTTCAGGTCAACTAATGAAAAACTGTTTTTT.

This clonotype was seen many times. CDR3 loop: CSVGGGHQETQYF. The CDR3 region has the DNA TGCAGCGTTGGAGGGGGACACCAAGAGACCCAGTACTTC. The V call is TRBV29-1, the J call TRBJ2-5, with D maybe TRBD1 (6 bases). In germline, CDR1 is SQVTM, CDR2 ANQGSEA. CDR3 length equals 13 residues. The V and J ends lost 4 bases and 0 bases respectively, with 9 bases between them.

The chain employs TRBV9 and TRBJ2-7; 10 bases agree with TRBD1. The CDR3 spans 17 residues. The V gene's germline CDR1 is SGDLS and CDR2 YYNGEE. J lost 6 bases, V lost 0 bases, and 12 bases had no gene match. The CDR3 spells CASSVAPGQGGEVEQYF. The CDR3 DNA is TGTGCCAGCAGCGTAGCCCCCGGACAGGGGGGAGAAGTCGAGCAGTACTTC.

Regarding this clonotype: With a much larger clone just one base away, this may be a read error. The chain is built from TRBV15 and TRBJ2-2; perhaps D is TRBD1 or TRBD2 (5 bases each). V shed 3 bases and J shed 10 bases, with 12 bases lying between them. The germline V gene has CDR1 LNHNV and CDR2 YYDKDF (reference sequence). This CDR3 is built from 13 residues. The CDR3 coding sequence is TGTGCCACCAGCAGTATTAGGGACGCGGAGCTGTTTTTT. It is translated as CATSSIRDAELFF.

This clonotype was found a few times. The V call is TRBV6-1, the J call TRBJ1-2; 9 positions agree with TRBD1. The length of the CDR3 is 17 residues. Trimming removed 6 bases from V and 2 bases from J; junction bases left unmatched: 13. Germline-derived CDR1 and CDR2 are MNHNS and SASEGT. CDR3 sequence (DNA): TGTGCCAGCAGGACCGTTTCCGGACAGGGGATCAACTATGGCTACACCTTC. It encodes CASRTVSGQGINYGYTF.

On this clonotype itself: No conserved phenylalanine or tryptophan is present at the end of the CDR3, so a read error is the likely explanation. The genes are TRBV7-9 and TRBJ2-7, with TRBD1 identical over 10 bases. Germline CDR1 reads SEHNR; CDR2 reads FQNEAQ (reference sequence). The CDR3 loop spans 16 amino acids. V trimming: 2 bases; J trimming: 3 bases; junction bases outside the gene matches: 7. Here the CDR3 reads CASSLSETGGVYEQYL. In DNA form, the CDR3 reads TGTGCCAGCAGCTTATCCGAGACAGGGGGCGTCTACGAGCAGTACCTC.

This clonotype showed up many times. The chain carries TRBV10-3 and TRBJ2-7, with 9 bases that match TRBD2. The CDR3 consists of 16 residues. V lost 0 bases, J lost 1 base, and 4 bases stayed unmatched. Germline loops: CDR1 ENHRY, CDR2 SYGVKD. The CDR3 DNA reads TGTGCCATCAGTGAGTCTGGGGGACTAGCATCCTACGAGCAGTACTTC. It is translated as CAISESGGLASYEQYF.

This chain connects TRBV7-9 to TRBJ2-7; D may be TRBD1 or TRBD2 (5 bases each). This CDR3 is built from 12 residues. The ends were cut back, 2 bases at V and 7 bases at J, with 9 bases in the middle. Germline CDR1 is SEHNR and CDR2 is FQNEAQ (reference sequence). The DNA for the CDR3 is TGTGCCAGCAGCTTATTAGGGGAGGAGCAGTACTTC. This encodes CASSLLGEEQYF.